This TCR beta chain was sequenced during a study of shared T cell receptors in the human thymus. TCRdb's table, derived via immunoSEQ multiplex PCR, lists solely in-frame clones and lacks some. Here the sample spans around 340,000 clones, 95% being singletons. The receptor's source is a human donor. Sequenced input: thymocytes.

Here the CDR3 DNA reads TGTGCCACCAGGAAAGGGCCGCGCGGCGAAAAACTGTTTTTT. Its translation is CATRKGPRGEKLFF. This chain links TRBV15 with TRBJ1-4; no definite D call. The CDR3 runs to 14 residues. Germline values: CDR1 LNHNV, CDR2 YYDKDF (reference sequence). V lost 6 bases to trimming and J lost 8 bases, with 16 bases between them.